This T cell receptor (beta chain) was captured by sequencing in a study of shared clonotypes between healthy human individuals (dated by TCRdb to the early 2020s). With respect to the entire study: Three men and a couple of women, aged 18 to 49 years, made up the cohort. To increase sequencing depth and limit assay-specific biases, TCR repertoire library preparation and sequencing were carried out by different laboratories using diverse techniques. Between about 0.85 and 9.5 billion PBMCs per donor were obtained by leukapheresis. For each donor, CD4 naive and CD4 memory were each given three plates, CD8 naive was given two plates, and CD8 memory was given one plate. To estimate repertoire size and how much clonotypes are shared between individuals, the study performed deep sequencing of blood TCR repertoires from about five healthy adults. Study-wide conclusions, independent of this receptor: Naive subsets generally had larger estimated clonotype richness than memory subsets. Because the study included only a small number of donors, the genetic and exposure-history diversity represented was limited. Sampling was restricted to blood, and TCR repertoires in tissue are likely to differ from TCR repertoires in blood. Compared with non-shared clonotypes, the clonotypes found in all four sorted-subset donors had higher generation probabilities. Pairwise subsampling led to the expectation that sequencing depth would affect the degree of clonotype sharing among donors. Even with the large sequencing depth, rarefaction of the sorted-subset datasets indicated that sequencing was incomplete. About 5% of naive CD4, 3.5% of naive CD8, about 2.1% of memory CD4, and around 0.42% of memory CD8 clonotypes were shared across several donors.

Turning to this clone: What antigen it recognizes has not been identified. Per-base quality was not reported, and no clone a single base away is much larger than it.

Using the deep immunoSEQ assay, TCR CDR3 regions were amplified from genomic DNA by multiplex PCR. Extracted genomic DNA from each cell subset was distributed evenly across all wells of several immunoSEQ 96-well plates, and each plate was treated as a replicate. Each replicate PCR for sorted subsets received about 220 ng genomic DNA, equal to roughly 29,000 T cell genomes. Purified libraries were quantified with a Qubit 3.0 fluorometer, sized on a Bioanalyzer 2100, and re-quantified with the KAPA Library Quantification kit. Every immunoSEQ 96-well plate was sequenced on a separate single-read 150-cycle Illumina NextSeq 550 flow cell. In the authors' own workflow: The immunoSEQ output contained only junctional sequences without quality scores, so filtering could not match that applied to full-length reads. To assign V/J genes and CDR3, sequences were annotated using PyIR, a Python wrapper for IgBLAST v1.9, with IMGT germline references. Reads with weak V/J assignments (E-value above 1e-6), missing CDR3, stop codons, out-of-frame junctions, or ambiguous translated residues were removed. V3J clonotypes were defined as sequences sharing the same inferred V gene, J gene, and CDR3 amino acid sequence. The percentage overlap between two repertoires was calculated by dividing the number of shared unique clonotypes by the size of the smaller repertoire. RTK rarefaction, the Chao1 estimator, and Recon v2.1 estimates of unobserved clonotypes were used to assess repertoire richness. For all TCRbeta clonotypes obtained by the gDNA method from several donors, generation probabilities were computed with OLGA. Entries here come from immuneACCESS through TCRdb and include only in-frame sequences with V and J called. Some clones fail to appear in such tables; in the studies checked, an unresolved V gene covers under half of the shortfall, and the cause of the remainder is unknown. V and J calls and clone size are those listed in that table; D and trimming were worked out from the DNA. This sample holds roughly 2.1 million clones; 93% were observed only once. The ten most abundant clones make up 1.5% to 2% of the sample.

CD8 naive samples consisted of CD45RO-negative cells that were positively selected for CCR7, yielding a CD45RA+CCR7+ population without TemRA cells. The donors were healthy, HIV-negative adults who had no recently reported acute infections or vaccinations. All donors were Caucasian adults living in Nashville, Tennessee, USA. After blood collection by leukapheresis, PBMCs were isolated using Ficoll-Histopaque density gradient centrifugation and then cryopreserved in the vapor phase of liquid nitrogen. Purity and quantity of every magnetically sorted T cell population were checked by analytical flow cytometry. Each sorted fraction had its genomic DNA isolated and then quantified by UV absorbance on a Nanodrop 2000c. Spanning cysteine to phenylalanine, the CDR3 consists of 13 amino acids. Only the CDR3 portion is preserved as DNA: 39 bases, with reading frame beginning at the first base. The germline V gene (reference sequence) gives CDR1 as GTSNPN and CDR2 as SVGIG. The germline V end is reduced by 4 bases and the J end by 2 bases; junction bases left unmatched: 3.

The V gene is TRBV30 and the J gene is TRBJ2-7, and TRBD2 matches 9 of the central bases. The sequencing sample was made of naive CD8+ T cells from PBMCs. The cell subset or site label here, explained by the study, means: CD45RA+CCR7+. The receptor's source is a man between 18 and 29 years old in good health. Some clones in this sample may be carry-over from other donors' samples. The CDR3 reads as follows: CAWIPSGAYEQYF. The DNA reads as follows: TGTGCCTGGATCCCTAGCGGGGCCTACGAGCAGTACTTC.